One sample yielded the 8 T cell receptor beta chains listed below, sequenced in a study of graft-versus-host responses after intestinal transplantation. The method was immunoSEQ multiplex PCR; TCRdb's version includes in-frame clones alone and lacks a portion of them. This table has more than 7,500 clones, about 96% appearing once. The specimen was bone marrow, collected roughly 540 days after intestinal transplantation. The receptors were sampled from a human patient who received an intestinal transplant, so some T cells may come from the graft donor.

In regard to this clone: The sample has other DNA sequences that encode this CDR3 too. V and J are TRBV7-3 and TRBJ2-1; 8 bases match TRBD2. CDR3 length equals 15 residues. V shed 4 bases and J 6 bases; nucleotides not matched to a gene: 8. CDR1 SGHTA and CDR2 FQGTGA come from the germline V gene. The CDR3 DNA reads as TGTGCCAGCAGCTCTCCGGGACTAGGATTCAATGAGCAGTTCTTC. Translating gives CASSSPGLGFNEQFF.

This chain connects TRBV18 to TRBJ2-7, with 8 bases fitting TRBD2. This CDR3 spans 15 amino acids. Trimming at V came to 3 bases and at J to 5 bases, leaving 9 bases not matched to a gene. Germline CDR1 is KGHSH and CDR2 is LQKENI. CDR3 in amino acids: CASSPRTREVHEQYF. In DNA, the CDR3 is TGTGCCAGCTCACCCCGAACGCGGGAGGTCCACGAGCAGTACTTC.

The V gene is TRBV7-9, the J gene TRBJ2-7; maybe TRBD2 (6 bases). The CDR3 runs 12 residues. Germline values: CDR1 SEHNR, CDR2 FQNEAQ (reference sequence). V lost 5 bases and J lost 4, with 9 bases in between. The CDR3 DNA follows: TGTGCCAGCAGCCGGGAGCTTTACGAGCAGTACTTC. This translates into CASSRELYEQYF.

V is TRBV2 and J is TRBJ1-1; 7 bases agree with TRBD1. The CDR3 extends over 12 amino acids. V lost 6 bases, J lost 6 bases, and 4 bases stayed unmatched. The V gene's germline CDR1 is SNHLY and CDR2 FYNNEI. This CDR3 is CASSGDRAEAFF. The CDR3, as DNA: TGTGCCAGCAGCGGCGACAGGGCTGAAGCTTTCTTT.

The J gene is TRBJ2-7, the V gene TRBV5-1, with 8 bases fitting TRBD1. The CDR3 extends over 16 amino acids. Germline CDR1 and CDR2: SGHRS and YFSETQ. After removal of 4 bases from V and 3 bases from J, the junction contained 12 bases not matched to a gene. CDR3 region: CASSPSPGQVIYEQYF. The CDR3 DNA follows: TGCGCCAGCAGCCCCTCCCCGGGACAGGTAATCTACGAGCAGTACTTC.

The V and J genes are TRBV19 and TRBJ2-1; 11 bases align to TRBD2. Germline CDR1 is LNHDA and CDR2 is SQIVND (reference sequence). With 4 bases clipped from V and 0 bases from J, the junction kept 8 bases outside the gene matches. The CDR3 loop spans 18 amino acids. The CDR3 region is CASSTEPTSGSSYNEQFF. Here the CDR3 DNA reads TGTGCCAGTAGTACTGAGCCTACTAGCGGGAGCTCCTACAATGAGCAGTTCTTC.

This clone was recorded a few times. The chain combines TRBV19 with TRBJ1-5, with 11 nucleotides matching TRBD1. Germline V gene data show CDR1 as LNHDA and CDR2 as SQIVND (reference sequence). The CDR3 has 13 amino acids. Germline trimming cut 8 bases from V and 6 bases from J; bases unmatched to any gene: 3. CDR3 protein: CASGQGASQPQHF. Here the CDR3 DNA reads TGTGCCAGTGGACAGGGGGCGAGTCAGCCCCAGCATTTT.

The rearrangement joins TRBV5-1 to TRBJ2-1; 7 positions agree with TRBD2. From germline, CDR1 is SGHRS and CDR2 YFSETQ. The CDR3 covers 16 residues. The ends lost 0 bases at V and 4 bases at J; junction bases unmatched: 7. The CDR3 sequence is CASSLGGSGPYNEQFF. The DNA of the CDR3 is TGCGCCAGCAGCTTGGGAGGTAGCGGGCCATACAATGAGCAGTTCTTC.